This TCR beta chain comes out of a study of blood T cell repertoires in COVID-19. CDR1 and CDR2 from the germline V gene are SGHAT and FQNNGV. The CDR3 length is 14 residues. The V gene lost 1 base and the J gene lost 3 bases, with 10 bases spanning the gap. This table comes from immunoSEQ multiplex PCR, and its TCRdb copy is limited to in-frame clones, with some not included. The sample has about 34,000 clones, 70% to 80% seen once; the top ten hold approximately 16%. The chain is built from TRBV11-2 and TRBJ2-7; D is possibly TRBD2 (6 bases). The sequenced sample consisted of peripheral blood. This clonotype originated in a human donor in a cohort sampled during active COVID-19. CDR3 nucleotide sequence: TGTGCCAGCAGCTTAGCGGCTAGCGACTACGAGCAGTACTTC. It encodes CASSLAASDYEQYF. Drawing the rest from reference TRBV11-2 and TRBJ2-7, the complete variable domain is EAGVAQSPRYKIIEKRQSVAFWCNPISGHATLYWYQQILGQGPKLLIQFQNNGVVDDSQLPKDRFSAERLKGVDSTLKIQPAKLEDSAVYLCASSLAASDYEQYFGPGTRLTVT.